This is a list of T cell receptor beta chains from one sample in a study of T-cell memory formation after mild COVID-19. TCRdb re-called the 5' RACE reads through MiXCR, storing one row per CDR3 protein. The sample includes about 38,000 distinct CDR3 sequences, about an eighth seen only once; the top ten take just under 30%. The specimen sequenced was PBMCs or a T cell subset sorted from them (not recorded which). The source of these receptors is a man younger than 30 who had mild COVID-19 (a few samples of this study predate the infection). Cell type and time point are not known. The CDR3 runs from the conserved cysteine through the conserved F or W. The order of the fields is D gene, V gene, J gene, clone size, CDR3 DNA, CDR3 protein. D genes are given only for firm matches. For some rows the clone size is stated as once, few or many, or as a class when expanded; others skip it.

-	TRBV2	TRBJ1-1	many	TGTGCCAGCACGCCTTGGGGTGAAGCTTTCTTT	CASTPWGEAFF
TRBD1	TRBV29-1	TRBJ2-5	many	TGCAGCGTTGAAGATCCATGGGGACAGGGGGCCTGGGAGACCCAGTACTTC	CSVEDPWGQGAWETQYF
-	TRBV6-6	TRBJ1-2	-	TGTGCCAGCAGTTACTCTTCCGAAGACTATGGCTACACCTTC	CASSYSSEDYGYTF
TRBD2	TRBV9	TRBJ2-3	many	TGTGCCAGCAGCGTAGAAAGCGGGGGAAATACGCAGTATTTT	CASSVESGGNTQYF
-	TRBV18	TRBJ1-6	-	TGTGACAGCTCTGTCAGGATGGAGGCTTGGAATTCACCCCTCCACTTT	CDSSVRMEAWNSPLHF
-	TRBV6-1	TRBJ1-6	many	TGTGCCAGCAGCGTCGACAGAGATAATTCACCCCTCCACTTT	CASSVDRDNSPLHF
-	TRBV12-3/TRBV12-4	TRBJ1-6	many	TGTGCCAGCAGTCGCAACAGGGATTCACCCCTCCACTTT	CASSRNRDSPLHF
-	TRBV9	TRBJ2-3	many	TGTGCCAGCAGCGTAGTGTTTGCAGATACGCAGTATTTT	CASSVVFADTQYF
TRBD1	TRBV12-3/TRBV12-4	TRBJ1-4	many	TGTGCCAGCAGTTTCTCGTTTCGGGGGACAGGGTACGAAAAACTGTTTTTT	CASSFSFRGTGYEKLFF
TRBD2	TRBV5-5	TRBJ2-4	-	TGTGCCAGCAGCTTAAGGACTAGCGGGGGCGAGTACGGCATTCAGTACTTC	CASSLRTSGGEYGIQYF
-	TRBV20-1	TRBJ1-5	-	TGCAGTGCTAGGGGGCCAGGGACGGGTCAGCCCCAGCATTTT	CSARGPGTGQPQHF
-	TRBV9	TRBJ2-5	-	TGTGCCAGCAGCGATCAGGGTTCTGGGGAGACCCAGTACTTC	CASSDQGSGETQYF
TRBD2	TRBV11-1	TRBJ2-1	many	TGTGCCAGCAGCTTCATCGGGGGGGCCACCGTCCATGAGCAGTTCTTC	CASSFIGGATVHEQFF
-	TRBV20-1	TRBJ1-5	many	TGCAGTGCTAGTAACGGATACAGGAATCAGCCCCAGCATTTT	CSASNGYRNQPQHF
-	TRBV4-1	TRBJ1-1	many	TGCGCCAGCAGGCCGATTTATGGTGACACTGAAGCTTTCTTT	CASRPIYGDTEAFF
-	TRBV7-2	TRBJ1-2	many	TGTGCCAGCAGCTTAGAATTAATATACGGCTACACCTTC	CASSLELIYGYTF
-	TRBV5-1	TRBJ2-1	many	TGCGCCAGCAGGTCAACTGTGGCTGAGCAGTTCTTC	CASRSTVAEQFF
TRBD1	TRBV28	TRBJ1-6	many	TGTGCCAGCAGTCGGTCCGGGACAGCGAATTCACCCCTCCACTTT	CASSRSGTANSPLHF
-	TRBV9	TRBJ2-7	few	TGTGCCAGCAGCGCCGGGACTCTTAACGAGCAGTACTTC	CASSAGTLNEQYF
TRBD1	TRBV2	TRBJ1-5	few	TGTGCCAGCAGTCGACAGGGGGCCTTGAATCAGCCCCAGCATTTT	CASSRQGALNQPQHF